These 28 T cell receptor beta chains share one sample of origin, sequenced in a study of identical twins. TCRdb recomputed calls from the 5' RACE reads with MiXCR, one row per CDR3 protein. The sample lists about 210,000 distinct CDR3 sequences, roughly 10% occurring once. Sequenced material: memory (CD45RO+) T cells sorted from blood. The source of these receptors is a woman under 30 in good health.

There are a few counts of this clonotype. The chain couples TRBV20-1 to TRBJ2-7; D may correspond to TRBD1 or TRBD2 (5 bases each). The V gene's germline CDR1 is DFQATT and CDR2 SNEGSKA (reference sequence). The CDR3 consists of 11 residues. The ends were cut back, 5 bases at V and 5 bases at J, with 10 bases in the middle. DNA of the CDR3: TGCAGTGCTCCTCAGGGAGACGAGCAGTACTTC. Residues: CSAPQGDEQYF.

A few counts support this clonotype. J is TRBJ2-1 and V is TRBV27, with TRBD2 identical over 8 bases. Germline CDR1 and CDR2: MNHEY and SMNVEV (reference sequence). This CDR3 has 13 residues. V lost 11 bases to trimming and J lost 5 bases; unmatched junction nucleotides: 8. The DNA of the CDR3 is TGTGCCGCCGGGGGGGGGGCCCACAATGAGCAGTTCTTC. It specifies CAAGGGAHNEQFF.

The sample holds many counts of this clonotype. The V and J genes are TRBV12-3 or TRBV12-4 and TRBJ1-5; TRBD1 matches 8 bases. The CDR3 length is 16 residues. The junction had 5 bases not matched to a gene; V was cut back by 3 bases and J by 1 base. CDR3 amino acids: CASSFQGARSNQPQHF. The CDR3 nucleotides read TGTGCCAGCAGTTTTCAGGGGGCAAGGAGCAATCAGCCCCAGCATTTT.

This clonotype has just a few counts. V and J are TRBV3-1 and TRBJ1-1; 9 bases are a match to TRBD1. This CDR3 has 15 residues. The J segment lost 4 bases and the V segment lost 3 bases, leaving 6 bases of the junction unmatched. Germline CDR1 is LGHDT and CDR2 is YNNKEL (reference sequence). In DNA, the CDR3 is TGTGCCAGCAGCCAGGGGACGACAGGGGGCACTGAAGCTTTCTTT. Its protein is CASSQGTTGGTEAFF.

There are a few counts of this clonotype. This chain uses TRBV7-2 with TRBJ2-5; no definite D call. The V gene's germline CDR1 is SGHTA and CDR2 FQGNSA. The CDR3 length is 14 residues. V was clipped by 6 bases and J by 3 bases, with 14 bases between them. The DNA for the CDR3 is TGTGCCAGCAGGCCAGACGCATACAAAGAGACCCAGTACTTC. Protein: CASRPDAYKETQYF.

The chain is built from TRBV12-3 or TRBV12-4 and TRBJ2-5; D might be TRBD1 or TRBD2, each matching 5 bases. The CDR3 length is 14 residues. Trimming took off 3 bases at V and 5 bases at J, with 13 bases between the two ends. The CDR3 DNA is TGTGCCAGCAGTTTGGGCAGAGGGGCGGAGACCCAGTACTTC. Translated: CASSLGRGAETQYF.

In its sample, this clonotype was seen a few times. The chain recombines TRBV20-1 with TRBJ2-4; D might be TRBD1 (5 bases). The CDR3 has 16 amino acids. The V gene's germline CDR1 is DFQATT and CDR2 SNEGSKA (reference sequence). V lost 5 bases, J lost 1 base, and 18 bases lay in between. CDR3 nucleotides: TGCAGTGCTGAGCGACCGCAGGGCTCCGCCAAAAACATTCAGTACTTC. Translating it yields CSAERPQGSAKNIQYF.

The chain links TRBV29-1 to TRBJ1-4; D possibly corresponds to TRBD1 (5 bases). Trimming stripped 5 bases from V and 7 bases from J, with 14 bases between. This CDR3 has 13 amino acids. Germline CDR1 reads SQVTM; CDR2 reads ANQGSEA. In DNA form, the CDR3 reads TGCAGCGTTATCGACAGCTTCTCTGAAAAACTGTTTTTT. Translation gives CSVIDSFSEKLFF.

This chain connects TRBV12-3 or TRBV12-4 to TRBJ2-7, with D perhaps TRBD1 (5 bases). The CDR3 has 14 amino acids. V was shortened by 1 base and J by 3 bases, with 10 bases between the two germline ends. The CDR3 sequence: CASSLGQIGYEQYF. The CDR3 DNA sequence: TGTGCCAGCAGTTTAGGACAGATCGGCTACGAGCAGTACTTC.

The chain has TRBV7-2 and TRBJ1-2; 9 bases fit TRBD1. Germline V lookup: CDR1 SGHTA, CDR2 FQGNSA. CDR3 length: 12 amino acids. Trimming removed 5 bases from V and 7 bases from J; junction bases left unmatched: 2. In DNA, the CDR3 is TGTGCCAGCAGCCGGGACAGGGCTGGCTACACCTTC. Residues: CASSRDRAGYTF.

The genes are TRBV20-1 and TRBJ2-1; 7 bases are shared with TRBD2. The J segment lost 4 bases and the V segment lost 2 bases, leaving 8 bases of the junction unmatched. CDR3 size: 15 residues. Looked up from germline, CDR1 is DFQATT and CDR2 is SNEGSKA (reference sequence). In DNA, the CDR3 is TGCAGTGCTAGAATCCCGGGACTAAAGTACAATGAGCAGTTCTTC. This encodes CSARIPGLKYNEQFF.

This clonotype appeared a few times. The chain employs TRBV6-5 and TRBJ2-5; 9 bases map to TRBD2. Losses at the gene ends were 2 bases for V and 4 bases for J; bases not matched to a gene: 11. The CDR3 contains 17 residues. Germline lookup yields CDR1 MNHEY and CDR2 SVGAGI. The CDR3 sequence: CASSYNRVAGVLETQYF. CDR3 coding DNA: TGTGCCAGCAGTTACAATAGGGTAGCGGGAGTTCTAGAGACCCAGTACTTC.

This clonotype was seen a handful of times. The chain is built from TRBV7-9 and TRBJ1-3, with D unresolved. From germline, CDR1 is SEHNR and CDR2 FQNEAQ (reference sequence). CDR3 length: 16 residues. Trimming shortened V by 4 bases and J by 1 base, and 14 bases separated the two germline ends. The CDR3 here is CASSSQNLKSGNTIYF. The CDR3, as DNA: TGTGCCAGCAGCTCCCAAAATCTCAAATCTGGAAACACCATATATTTT.

A few counts support this clonotype. The chain joins TRBV7-6 to TRBJ2-1; 8 bases map to TRBD2. This CDR3 contains 16 residues. With V trimmed by 5 bases and J by 1 base, 7 bases remained unmatched. Germline V lookup: CDR1 SGHVS, CDR2 FNYEAQ. The CDR3 is CASSPTGGGSYNEQFF. In DNA form, the CDR3 reads TGTGCCAGCAGCCCGACGGGAGGGGGGTCCTACAATGAGCAGTTCTTC.

This clonotype was seen many times. The V call is TRBV28, the J call TRBJ2-1; 11 bases are shared with TRBD1. The germline V gene encodes CDR1 MDHEN and CDR2 SYDVKM. V was pared by 5 bases and J by 6 bases, with 12 bases of the junction left unmatched. The CDR3 is 17 residues long. This chain's CDR3 is CASSPYGTGGVGNEQFF. CDR3 coding DNA: TGTGCCAGCAGTCCCTACGGGACAGGGGGAGTAGGCAATGAGCAGTTCTTC.

The chain combines TRBV20-1 with TRBJ1-1; unclear D gene. The CDR3 has 11 amino acids. Trimming stripped 2 bases from V and 5 bases from J, with 6 bases between. Germline V lookup: CDR1 DFQATT, CDR2 SNEGSKA (reference sequence). The CDR3 reads CSARRVTEAFF. CDR3 coding DNA: TGCAGTGCTAGAAGGGTGACTGAAGCTTTCTTT.

This clonotype was observed a few times. This chain connects TRBV7-2 to TRBJ2-7; no definite D call. Germline V gene sequence: CDR1 SGHTA, CDR2 FQGNSA. The V end lost 5 bases, the J end lost 6 bases, and 17 bases lay between the germline ends. The CDR3 runs 14 residues. CDR3 coding DNA: TGTGCCAGCAGCCCAACTGGGCCTGGCCTCGAGCAGTACTTC. Translated: CASSPTGPGLEQYF.

This chain connects TRBV20-1 to TRBJ2-3; D is undetermined. Germline V gives CDR1 DFQATT, CDR2 SNEGSKA (reference sequence). The CDR3 covers 14 residues. Trimming took off 6 bases at V and 4 bases at J, with 17 bases between the two ends. CDR3 sequence (DNA): TGCAGTGCCGTAAGTCAACTGCCCCCAGATACGCAGTATTTT. Translating gives CSAVSQLPPDTQYF.

J is TRBJ2-5 and V is TRBV20-1; 8 bases map to TRBD1. CDR3 length equals 14 residues. Germline V gene lookup returns CDR1 DFQATT and CDR2 SNEGSKA (reference sequence). With 6 bases clipped from V and 6 bases from J, the junction kept 12 bases outside the gene matches. The DNA for the CDR3 is TGCAGTGCGAGTGGGACAGGAGGGATGAAGACCCAGTACTTC. This gives the protein CSASGTGGMKTQYF.

Many counts were recorded for this clonotype. CDR3: CASSLGQGTVGELFF. The CDR3 DNA reads as TGCGCCAGCAGCTTGGGACAGGGGACCGTCGGGGAGCTGTTTTTT. The genes are TRBV5-1 and TRBJ2-2; 8 bases match TRBD1. CDR3 size: 15 residues. Germline trimming cut 0 bases from V and 7 bases from J; bases unmatched to any gene: 5. Germline loops: CDR1 SGHRS, CDR2 YFSETQ.

Regarding this clonotype: This sequence may be a read error, since a much larger clone differs from it by one base. V is TRBV5-1 and J is TRBJ1-4; D is ambiguous. CDR1 is SGHRS, CDR2 YFSETQ, per germline. The CDR3 length is 15 residues. V lost 1 base and J 5 bases, leaving 12 bases between the germline ends. The CDR3 bases are TGCGCCAGCAGCTTGACGAGACTGACAAATGAAAAACTGTTTTTT. Translation gives CASSLTRLTNEKLFF.

CDR3 sequence reads: CSARRGEGITYNEQFF. In DNA form, the CDR3 reads TGCAGTGCTAGAAGAGGGGAGGGAATTACCTACAATGAGCAGTTCTTC. The genes are TRBV20-1 and TRBJ2-1; TRBD2 matches 7 bases. V shed 2 bases and J 2 bases; nucleotides not matched to a gene: 9. The CDR3 is 16 residues long. CDR1 and CDR2 (germline): DFQATT, SNEGSKA (reference sequence).

The gene calls are TRBV5-8 and TRBJ2-1; D may be TRBD1 (6 bases). Germline V gene lookup returns CDR1 SGHTS and CDR2 YDEGEE. With 1 base removed from V and 5 bases from J, the gap between germline ends came to 13 bases. The CDR3 covers 15 residues. The CDR3 nucleotides read TGTGCCAGCAGCTTGAAGGCTAGGGGGAACAATGAGCAGTTCTTC. As protein: CASSLKARGNNEQFF.

The chain uses TRBV20-1 and TRBJ1-1; 7 bases agree with TRBD1. J gave up 8 bases and V 3 bases, and 3 bases lay outside the gene matches. In germline, CDR1 is DFQATT, CDR2 SNEGSKA (reference sequence). The CDR3 extends over 11 amino acids. CDR3 nucleotide sequence: TGCAGTGCTAGGTACAGGGGAGAAGCTTTCTTT. Translated: CSARYRGEAFF.

In its sample, this clonotype was seen a few times. Germline and junction disagree at one end, which may indicate a read error. The CDR3 protein is CASSQLPPASGGQQETQYF. CDR3 nucleotide sequence: TGTGCTAGCAGCCAACTTCCCCCGGCTAGCGGGGGGCAACAAGAGACCCAGTACTTC. V usage is TRBV7-7 and J usage is TRBJ2-5; 11 bases line up with TRBD2. The CDR3 extends over 19 amino acids. Germline values: CDR1 SSHAT, CDR2 FNYEAQ (reference sequence). The full variable domain, completed using reference TRBV7-7 and TRBJ2-5, is GAGVSQSPRYKVTKRGQDVTLRCDPISSHATLYWYQQALGQGPEFLTYFNYEAQPDKSGLPSDRFSAERPEGSISTLTIQRTEQRDSAMYRCASSQLPPASGGQQETQYFGPGTRLLVL.

In this sample, this clonotype turned up many times. This chain joins TRBV11-2 and TRBJ2-1, with 8 bases lining up with TRBD2. Germline trimming cut 6 bases from V and 7 bases from J; bases unmatched to any gene: 14. The CDR3 sequence is 16 residues long. The germline V gene has CDR1 SGHAT and CDR2 FQNNGV. CDR3 region: CASRRSGRADFNEQFF. The CDR3, as DNA: TGTGCCAGCAGGAGATCCGGGAGGGCGGATTTTAATGAGCAGTTCTTC.

This clonotype has only a few counts. The genes are TRBV12-3 or TRBV12-4 and TRBJ2-1; D tentatively reads TRBD1 or TRBD2 (5 bases each). V lost 6 bases and J lost 14, with 14 bases in between. The CDR3 length is 11 residues. The CDR3: CASSQGPVKFF. The DNA of the CDR3 is TGTGCCAGCAGCCAGGGACCTGTCAAGTTCTTC.

This clonotype was detected ten times or more. This chain connects TRBV12-3 or TRBV12-4 to TRBJ1-3; D possibly corresponds to TRBD1 (5 bases). With 9 bases removed from V and 0 bases from J, the gap between germline ends came to 9 bases. The CDR3 is 13 residues long. In DNA, the CDR3 is TGTGCCAGTCGACAGTCCTCTGGAAACACCATATATTTT. It specifies CASRQSSGNTIYF.